Each of the 26 T cell receptor beta chains below was sequenced from the same sample in a study of technical replicates of blood from several donors. Data came from immunoSEQ multiplex PCR; TCRdb stores just in-frame clones and leaves some out. The sample carries around 83,000 clones, around 90% recorded once. Material for sequencing was T cells isolated from PBMCs. These receptors came from a human donor in good health.

The count of this clone is one. This chain joins TRBV25-1 and TRBJ2-1, with 9 bases identical to TRBD1. Trimming cost V 4 bases and J 6 bases; bases outside gene matches: 13. The germline gives CDR1 MGHDK, CDR2 SYGVNS. The CDR3 extends over 17 amino acids. The CDR3 loop reads CASSGPSRDRAVNEQFF. As DNA, the CDR3 is TGTGCCAGCAGTGGTCCAAGCCGGGACAGGGCGGTCAATGAGCAGTTCTTC.

Here the CDR3 reads CASSLATGQETQYF. The CDR3 nucleotides are TGTGCCAGCAGCTTGGCTACAGGACAAGAGACCCAGTACTTC. The chain has TRBV5-6 and TRBJ2-5, with D tentatively TRBD1 (5 bases). Germline V gene lookup returns CDR1 SGHDT and CDR2 YYEEEE. The CDR3 consists of 14 residues. V was clipped by 0 bases and J by 2 bases, with 8 bases between them.

This clone was seen only a few times. The chain recombines TRBV9 with TRBJ1-5; 8 bases align to TRBD1. The CDR3 covers 16 residues. Germline lookup yields CDR1 SGDLS and CDR2 YYNGEE. J was trimmed by 3 bases and V by 3 bases; bases with no gene match: 8. CDR3 region: CASSATGQGFNQPQHF. DNA of the CDR3: TGTGCCAGCAGCGCCACCGGACAGGGCTTCAATCAGCCCCAGCATTTT.

The chain joins TRBV6-1 to TRBJ1-2, with D possibly matching TRBD1 (6 bases). The CDR3 extends over 12 amino acids. V lost 11 bases and J lost 7, with 17 bases in between. The germline CDR1 and CDR2 sequences are MNHNS and SASEGT. The CDR3 DNA sequence: TGTGCCGGGAGGGGGACAAACATTGGCTACACCTTC. It specifies CAGRGTNIGYTF.

DNA for the CDR3: TGCGCCAGCAGCCAAGGCTACCTGACTAGCGGGGGATTCTACGAGCAGTACTTC. Translation: CASSQGYLTSGGFYEQYF. The genes are TRBV4-1 and TRBJ2-7; TRBD2 aligns across 12 bases. Germline V gene lookup returns CDR1 MGHRA and CDR2 YSYEKL. The junction had 10 bases not matched to a gene; V was cut back by 1 base and J by 3 bases. This CDR3 is built from 18 residues.

This clone was picked up one time. This sequence joins TRBV27 and TRBJ2-3; tentatively, D is TRBD1 (6 bases). The V end was cut by 6 bases, the J end by 3 bases, with 13 bases between. The CDR3 extends over 14 amino acids. Germline V gene lookup returns CDR1 MNHEY and CDR2 SMNVEV (reference sequence). The CDR3 DNA reads as TGTGCCAGCAGCATAGGGGGTTCGACAGATACGCAGTATTTT. Its translation is CASSIGGSTDTQYF.

V gene TRBV4-2 combines with J gene TRBJ2-7, with D uncertain. V dropped 3 bases and J dropped 2 bases, with 8 bases sitting between them. CDR1 is LGHNA, CDR2 YNFKEQ, per germline. The CDR3 sequence is 13 residues long. CDR3 protein: CASSQHIAYEQYF. The CDR3, as DNA: TGTGCCAGCAGCCAGCACATTGCCTACGAGCAGTACTTC.

The V gene is TRBV4-1, the J gene TRBJ2-7; tentative D call: TRBD1 (6 bases). In germline, CDR1 is MGHRA, CDR2 YSYEKL. The V and J ends lost 1 base and 0 bases respectively, with 7 bases between them. The CDR3 is 14 residues long. The CDR3 loop is CASSQVTGSYEQYF. The CDR3 DNA follows: TGCGCCAGCAGCCAAGTGACAGGCTCCTACGAGCAGTACTTC.

The chain couples TRBV30 to TRBJ2-3; 9 positions agree with TRBD2. The CDR3 length is 15 residues. Germline lookup yields CDR1 GTSNPN and CDR2 SVGIG (reference sequence). V was pared by 1 base and J by 6 bases, with 8 bases of the junction left unmatched. CDR3: CAWSDGGGAADTQYF. As DNA, the CDR3 is TGTGCCTGGAGTGACGGCGGGGGGGCAGCGGATACGCAGTATTTT.

This chain connects TRBV4-1 to TRBJ2-5; TRBD2 matches 8 bases. The CDR3 consists of 18 residues. The germline gives CDR1 MGHRA, CDR2 YSYEKL. The trim removed 4 bases at V and 3 bases at J, leaving 16 bases unmatched. DNA of the CDR3: TGCGCCAGCAGCCCCCCCGGACTAGCCAAAGGGGCGAAAGAGACCCAGTACTTC. It encodes CASSPPGLAKGAKETQYF.

V is TRBV25-1 and J is TRBJ1-3; D ambiguous. The V end lost 3 bases, the J end lost 2 bases, and 2 bases lay between the germline ends. The CDR3 extends over 12 amino acids. Germline V gene sequence: CDR1 MGHDK, CDR2 SYGVNS. The CDR3 sequence: CASSDTGNTIYF. The CDR3 DNA is TGTGCCAGCAGTGATACTGGAAACACCATATATTTT.

The CDR3 loop reads CASTPAKSGEQYF. The CDR3 bases are TGTGCCTCTACTCCAGCGAAATCCGGGGAGCAGTACTTC. The chain has TRBV2 and TRBJ2-7, with D uncertain. Germline V lookup: CDR1 SNHLY, CDR2 FYNNEI. V was cut by 11 bases and J by 7 bases, with 21 bases left in between. This CDR3 is built from 13 residues.

This chain connects TRBV6-4 to TRBJ1-2; 8 bases map to TRBD1. The V gene end was trimmed by 5 bases and the J gene end by 5 bases; junction bases not matched to a gene: 10. The germline gives CDR1 MRHNA, CDR2 SNTAGT. This CDR3 is 15 amino acids long. CDR3 protein: CASSFDRGDGYGYTF. Here the CDR3 DNA reads TGTGCCAGCAGTTTCGACAGGGGAGACGGGTATGGCTACACCTTC.

The chain employs TRBV6-5 and TRBJ1-1; D is undetermined. Trimming cost V 5 bases and J 1 base, with 11 bases left between them. The germline V gene has CDR1 MNHEY and CDR2 SVGAGI. The CDR3 extends over 14 amino acids. The CDR3: CASSTGVTNTEAFF. In nucleotides, the CDR3 is TGTGCCAGCAGTACCGGGGTGACGAACACTGAAGCTTTCTTT.

The chain recombines TRBV11-2 with TRBJ1-3; D not certain. The CDR3 sequence is 15 residues long. Germline V gene lookup returns CDR1 SGHAT and CDR2 FQNNGV. Between the trimmed V and J ends, which lost 1 base and 0 bases, there was a span of 7 bases. The DNA for the CDR3 is TGTGCCAGCAGCTTAGCGGCAGGCTCTGGAAACACCATATATTTT. Translating gives CASSLAAGSGNTIYF.

V is TRBV28 and J is TRBJ1-5; D gene ambiguous. V lost 6 bases to trimming and J lost 3 bases, with 12 bases between them. The CDR3 extends over 14 amino acids. CDR1 is MDHEN and CDR2 is SYDVKM in the germline V gene. The CDR3 here is CASSPSTPNQPQHF. The CDR3 coding sequence is TGTGCCAGCAGCCCGAGTACGCCCAATCAGCCCCAGCATTTT.

The chain carries TRBV7-3 and TRBJ2-5, with 8 bases aligning to TRBD1. V lost 5 bases, J lost 5 bases, and 4 bases stayed unmatched. Per germline, CDR1 SGHTA and CDR2 FQGTGA. This CDR3 spans 13 amino acids. The CDR3 is CASSPRQGETQYF. CDR3 DNA: TGTGCCAGCAGCCCCAGACAGGGGGAGACCCAGTACTTC. Variable domain in full (rest from reference TRBV7-3 and TRBJ2-5): GAGVSQTPSNKVTEKGKYVELRCDPISGHTALYWYRQSLGQGPEFLIYFQGTGAADDSGLPNDRFFAVRPEGSVSTLKIQRTERGDSAVYLCASSPRQGETQYFGPGTRLLVL.

The rearrangement uses TRBV7-9 and TRBJ2-3; D perhaps matches TRBD1 (5 bases). CDR1 and CDR2 (germline): SEHNR, FQNEAQ (reference sequence). V was trimmed by 1 base and J by 1 base, leaving 12 bases between them. This CDR3 is built from 16 residues. The DNA of the CDR3 is TGTGCCAGCAGCTTAGGTAGGGGAATCGGCACAGATACGCAGTATTTT. Translation gives CASSLGRGIGTDTQYF.

The chain recombines TRBV25-1 with TRBJ2-1; D not resolved. Trimming removed 0 bases at V and 6 bases at J, with 6 bases between. The CDR3 runs to 13 residues. Germline lookup yields CDR1 MGHDK and CDR2 SYGVNS. The DNA of the CDR3 is TGTGCCAGCAGTGAATATAGATCCAATGAGCAGTTCTTC. It encodes CASSEYRSNEQFF.

The chain links TRBV28 to TRBJ1-1; TRBD1 is a possible D gene (5 bases). This CDR3 is 15 amino acids long. Germline CDR1 reads MDHEN; CDR2 reads SYDVKM. The V gene lost 3 bases and the J gene lost 3 bases, with 14 bases spanning the gap. In nucleotides, the CDR3 is TGTGCCAGCAGTTTTTTCGGCAGGGCGGACACTGAAGCTTTCTTT. Translated: CASSFFGRADTEAFF.

The V call is TRBV5-4, the J call TRBJ2-3; 9 bases are a match to TRBD2. There are 14 residues in the CDR3. Germline CDR1 and CDR2: SGHNT and YYREEE (reference sequence). V gave up 3 bases and J gave up 4 bases; unmatched junction bases: 3. CDR3 residues: CASSSSGGSDTQYF. CDR3 nucleotides: TGTGCCAGCAGCTCCAGCGGGGGGTCAGATACGCAGTATTTT.

The J gene is TRBJ1-1, the V gene TRBV6-5, with 8 nucleotides matching TRBD1. The CDR3 is made up of 15 amino acids. With 9 bases clipped from V and 5 bases from J, the junction kept 14 bases outside the gene matches. CDR1 is MNHEY, CDR2 SVGAGI, per germline. CDR3: CASSGGAGMSTEAFF. The CDR3 region has the DNA TGTGCCAGTTCAGGGGGCGCGGGGATGAGTACTGAAGCTTTCTTT.

The chain has TRBV11-3 and TRBJ2-1; perhaps TRBD1 as D (5 bases). The CDR3 consists of 13 residues. The V gene's germline CDR1 is SGHNT and CDR2 YENEEA. Trimming took 5 bases from V and 5 from J, leaving 10 bases between them. CDR3 in amino acids: CASSPGRDNEQFF. For the CDR3, the DNA is TGTGCCAGCAGCCCGGGCAGGGACAATGAGCAGTTCTTC.

This chain connects TRBV6-5 to TRBJ1-2, with 9 bases fitting TRBD1. The V gene end was trimmed by 4 bases and the J gene end by 4 bases; junction bases not matched to a gene: 4. Germline V CDR1 and CDR2: MNHEY, SVGAGI. The CDR3 has 14 amino acids. DNA for the CDR3: TGTGCCAGCAGTTCGGGACAGGGCCTCTATGGCTACACCTTC. As protein: CASSSGQGLYGYTF.

The chain couples TRBV27 to TRBJ1-1; 9 bases align to TRBD1. Trimming took 8 bases from V and 1 from J; bases not matched to a gene: 2. The CDR3 is 13 residues long. Germline V gene data show CDR1 as MNHEY and CDR2 as SMNVEV (reference sequence). CDR3 amino acids: CASGQGSNTEAFF. The CDR3 DNA follows: TGTGCCAGCGGACAGGGGTCGAACACTGAAGCTTTCTTT.

V is TRBV29-1 and J is TRBJ2-5; tentative D call: TRBD1 (6 bases). Per germline, CDR1 SQVTM and CDR2 ANQGSEA. Trimming left V 7 bases short and J 4 bases short, with 19 bases between. The CDR3 has 14 residues. The CDR3 region has the DNA TGCAGCGATTACAGGGCTGAACTGGGAGAGACCCAGTACTTC. Encoded protein: CSDYRAELGETQYF.